This T cell receptor (beta chain) was documented in a study of CD8 T cells in Susac syndrome. The V end lost 4 bases, the J end lost 8 bases, and 9 bases lay between the germline ends. The germline CDR1 and CDR2 sequences are MDHEN and SYDVKM. The CDR3 runs to 12 residues. TCR beta was sequenced from blood CD8+ and CD4+ T cells. RNA, at 0.5 to 1 ug, was reverse transcribed with random hexamers. Using its own MiXCR run on the immunoSEQ multiplex PCR reads, TCRdb lists one record per CDR3 protein. This repertoire shows more than 40,000 distinct CDR3 sequences, 93% found once; its top ten account for about 0.54%.

The sample taken for sequencing was CD8+ T cells from PBMCs. J is TRBJ2-1 and V is TRBV28, with D tentatively TRBD2 (5 bases). This TCR was sampled from a human donor in good health. In DNA, the CDR3 is TGTGCCAGCAGTTCGACGGAGGATGAGCAGTTCTTC. It encodes CASSSTEDEQFF.